Presented here are 31 T cell receptor beta chains from one specimen sequenced in a study of T cells after yellow fever vaccination. MiXCR, applied by TCRdb to the 5' RACE reads, yields one record per CDR3 protein. The sample shows approximately 31,000 distinct CDR3 sequences, more than 9% of them seen only once. This sample comprised PBMCs, either bulk or a sorted T-cell subset (CD4+, CD8+, memory, or dextramer-sorted; not recorded which), obtained less than 16 days after the first yellow fever vaccination. These receptors all come from a man aged 18 to 30 who received the YFV17D yellow fever vaccine.

The sample holds many counts of this clonotype. The chain is built from TRBV5-1 and TRBJ2-5, with 7 bases matching TRBD2. J was trimmed by 2 bases and V by 4 bases; bases with no gene match: 8. The CDR3 sequence is 15 residues long. Looked up from germline, CDR1 is SGHRS and CDR2 is YFSETQ. The CDR3 DNA reads TGCGCCAGCAGCACTATGGGGGGGGGGCAAGAGACCCAGTACTTC. Translating it yields CASSTMGGGQETQYF.

Many counts were recorded for this clonotype. The chain couples TRBV6-4 to TRBJ2-2; D unclear. The V gene lost 3 bases and the J gene lost 0 bases, with 2 bases spanning the gap. The CDR3 length is 13 residues. The germline CDR1 and CDR2 sequences are MRHNA and SNTAGT. CDR3 sequence reads: CASSEANTGELFF. Written as DNA, the CDR3 is TGTGCCAGCAGTGAGGCGAACACCGGGGAGCTGTTTTTT.

This clonotype occurred many times. The V call is TRBV6-4, the J call TRBJ2-3; 9 bases align to TRBD2. The germline gives CDR1 MRHNA, CDR2 SNTAGT. The CDR3 runs to 14 residues. With 6 bases clipped from V and 4 bases from J, the junction kept 5 bases outside the gene matches. For the CDR3, the DNA is TGTGCCAGCAGCGCTAGCGGGGAGTCAGATACGCAGTATTTT. Translation: CASSASGESDTQYF.

In the case of this clonotype: Just one base apart from a much larger clone, this may be a read error. The gene calls are TRBV5-1 and TRBJ2-7; 8 bases agree with TRBD1. The CDR3 is made up of 14 amino acids. CDR1 is SGHRS and CDR2 is YFSETQ in the germline V gene. V shed 1 base and J 3 bases; nucleotides not matched to a gene: 3. The CDR3 is CASSLWTGNYEQYF. CDR3 coding DNA: TGCGCCAGCAGCTTGTGGACAGGGAACTACGAGCAGTACTTC.

This clonotype was counted at least ten times. The rearrangement joins TRBV5-6 to TRBJ1-2; the match to TRBD1 covers 10 bases. V shed 4 bases and J 4 bases; nucleotides not matched to a gene: 4. The CDR3 runs 14 residues. Per the germline V gene, CDR1 is SGHDT and CDR2 is YYEEEE. In DNA, the CDR3 is TGTGCCAGCAGCGGGGACAGGGGCCGCTATGGCTACACCTTC. The encoded protein is CASSGDRGRYGYTF.

This clonotype showed up many times. This chain joins TRBV4-2 and TRBJ2-7; D unresolved. Trimming took off 1 base at V and 7 bases at J, with 14 bases between the two ends. CDR1 and CDR2 (germline): LGHNA, YNFKEQ. The CDR3 runs to 14 residues. CDR3 in amino acids: CASSQAPALGEQYF. DNA for the CDR3: TGTGCCAGCAGCCAAGCACCGGCTCTGGGTGAGCAGTACTTC.

Ten or more counts support this clonotype. The chain uses TRBV2 and TRBJ2-5; 11 bases line up with TRBD2. The germline CDR1 and CDR2 sequences are SNHLY and FYNNEI. The CDR3 is 14 residues long. V lost 6 bases to trimming and J lost 5 bases; unmatched junction nucleotides: 5. For the CDR3, the DNA is TGTGCCAGCAGCGGTAGCGGGGGGGCCGAGACCCAGTACTTC. Translated, it gives CASSGSGGAETQYF. The full variable domain, in which reference TRBV2 and TRBJ2-5 provide the parts outside the CDR3, is EPEVTQTPSHQVTQMGQEVILRCVPISNHLYFYWYRQILGQKVEFLVSFYNNEISEKSEIFDDQFSVERPDGSNFTLKIRSTKLEDSAMYFCASSGSGGAETQYFGPGTRLLVL.

Comment on this clonotype: A much larger clone sits a single nucleotide away, making a read error possible. The chain uses TRBV2 and TRBJ1-3; D not certain. The CDR3 consists of 14 residues. Trimming cost V 1 base and J 2 bases, with 6 bases left between them. Germline CDR1 and CDR2: SNHLY and FYNNEI. Here the CDR3 DNA reads TGTGCCAGCAGTGAAGAGGCGGCTGGAAACACCATATATTTT. Its protein is CASSEEAAGNTIYF.

As to this clonotype: This may come from a read error, since a much larger clone is one base off. J is TRBJ1-6 and V is TRBV20-1; 8 positions agree with TRBD1. CDR3 size: 14 residues. Germline V gene lookup returns CDR1 DFQATT and CDR2 SNEGSKA (reference sequence). V dropped 3 bases and J dropped 6; count of bases not matched to a gene: 4. CDR3 amino acids: CSASGQGGNSPLHF. CDR3 nucleotide sequence: TGCAGTGCTAGTGGACAGGGTGGTAATTCACCCCTCCACTTT.

This clonotype has a count of ten or more. The chain employs TRBV7-8 and TRBJ2-2; D not certain. Trimming pared 4 bases from V and 5 bases from J, leaving 5 bases between. From germline, CDR1 is SGHVS and CDR2 FQNEAQ. The CDR3 contains 12 residues. This chain's CDR3 is CASSSDTGELFF. CDR3 in DNA: TGTGCCAGCAGCTCAGATACCGGGGAGCTGTTTTTT. Filled out from reference TRBV7-8 and TRBJ2-2, the complete variable domain reads GAGVSQSPRYKVAKRGQDVALRCDPISGHVSLFWYQQALGQGPEFLTYFQNEAQLDKSGLPSDRFFAERPEGSVSTLKIQRTQQEDSAVYLCASSSDTGELFFGEGSRLTVL.

With respect to this clonotype: This clone may be a read error of a much larger clone one base away. The J gene is TRBJ1-4, the V gene TRBV4-3; 7 positions agree with TRBD1. Looked up from germline, CDR1 is LGHNA and CDR2 is YSLEER. This CDR3 spans 13 amino acids. The CDR3 nucleotides read TGCGACAGCAGCCGAGACAGGGTTGAAAAACTGTTTTTT. This encodes CDSSRDRVEKLFF.

The sample holds many counts of this clonotype. The CDR3 here is CASSLEGNYGYTF. Written as DNA, the CDR3 is TGTGCCAGCAGCTTGGAGGGGAACTATGGCTACACCTTC. The rearrangement uses TRBV5-4 and TRBJ1-2; D perhaps matches TRBD1 (5 bases). Trimming pared 0 bases from V and 2 bases from J, leaving 5 bases between. Germline CDR1 reads SGHNT; CDR2 reads YYREEE (reference sequence). This CDR3 region has 13 residues.

The table lists this clonotype with many counts. The V gene is TRBV18, the J gene TRBJ2-3; 7 bases match TRBD2. Germline lookup yields CDR1 KGHSH and CDR2 LQKENI. The J segment lost 3 bases and the V segment lost 6 bases, leaving 9 bases of the junction unmatched. This CDR3 has 15 residues. The CDR3 nucleotides are TGTGCCAGCTCCCCTTTGGCGGGGGAGACAGATACGCAGTATTTT. Translation: CASSPLAGETDTQYF.

This clonotype was seen many times. V usage is TRBV7-3 and J usage is TRBJ2-2, with D uncertain. Germline values: CDR1 SGHTA, CDR2 FQGTGA. This CDR3 is built from 14 residues. V lost 1 base to trimming and J lost 3 bases, with 6 bases between them. The CDR3 here is CASSLNGYTGELFF. The CDR3 DNA follows: TGTGCCAGCAGCTTAAACGGCTACACCGGGGAGCTGTTTTTT.

This clonotype was observed many times. V and J are TRBV12-3 or TRBV12-4 and TRBJ1-5, with 7 bases fitting TRBD1. V gave up 5 bases and J gave up 7 bases; unmatched junction bases: 8. This CDR3 comprises 14 residues. The CDR3 protein is CASSVDRSDQPQHF. CDR3 bases: TGTGCCAGCAGTGTGGACAGGTCCGACCAGCCCCAGCATTTT.

This clonotype was recorded many times. The genes are TRBV5-1 and TRBJ1-5; D is undetermined. Trimming pared 0 bases from V and 5 bases from J, leaving 9 bases between. Germline V lookup: CDR1 SGHRS, CDR2 YFSETQ. CDR3 size: 14 residues. CDR3 in amino acids: CASSLERMDQPQHF. Here the CDR3 DNA reads TGCGCCAGCAGCTTGGAGAGGATGGATCAGCCCCAGCATTTT.

At least ten counts were recorded for this clonotype. The V and J genes are TRBV6-2 or TRBV6-3 and TRBJ2-7; possibly TRBD1 for D (5 bases). The CDR3 has 16 residues. Germline values: CDR1 MNHEY, CDR2 SVGEGT. Trimming removed 2 bases at V and 6 bases at J, with 20 bases between. The chain's CDR3 is CASSYGETAPPSEQYV. For the CDR3, the DNA is TGTGCCAGCAGTTACGGTGAGACAGCCCCTCCCTCCGAGCAGTACGTC.

This clonotype came up a few times. The rearrangement joins TRBV2 to TRBJ1-4, with a possible D match to TRBD1 (5 bases). This CDR3 contains 14 residues. V gave up 5 bases and J gave up 8 bases, with 15 bases separating them. CDR1 and CDR2 from the germline V gene are SNHLY and FYNNEI. The CDR3 protein is CASSPRQGGEKLFF. The CDR3 region has the DNA TGTGCCAGCAGTCCCCGGCAGGGAGGGGAAAAACTGTTTTTT.

In its sample, this clonotype was seen many times. This chain connects TRBV12-3 or TRBV12-4 to TRBJ2-3; D ambiguous. The CDR3 is made up of 15 amino acids. The V end was cut by 0 bases, the J end by 0 bases, with 7 bases between. The CDR3 reads CASSLAVSSTDTQYF. The DNA for the CDR3 is TGTGCCAGCAGTTTAGCGGTATCTAGCACAGATACGCAGTATTTT.

Note on this clonotype: This may be a read error, as it is one base from a much larger clone. The chain recombines TRBV5-1 with TRBJ2-2; no definite D call. Germline loops: CDR1 SGHRS, CDR2 YFSETQ. Between the trimmed V and J ends, which lost 4 bases and 10 bases, there was a span of 14 bases. This CDR3 is built from 13 residues. The CDR3 sequence: CASSRDANAELFF. CDR3 nucleotide sequence: TGCGCCAGCAGCCGTGACGCTAACGCGGAGCTGTTTTTT.

This clonotype was counted at least ten times. The rearrangement joins TRBV7-8 to TRBJ2-5; maybe TRBD2 (6 bases). The CDR3 runs 14 residues. Trimming stripped 2 bases from V and 5 bases from J, with 12 bases between. Germline CDR1 and CDR2: SGHVS and FQNEAQ. As DNA, the CDR3 is TGTGCCAGCAGCTTAACCACAGGAGGGGAGACCCAGTACTTC. It translates to CASSLTTGGETQYF.

This clonotype has a count of ten or more. The J gene is TRBJ1-5, the V gene TRBV12-3 or TRBV12-4; D is possibly TRBD1 (6 bases). Between the trimmed V and J ends, which lost 8 bases and 3 bases, there was a span of 11 bases. The CDR3 is made up of 13 amino acids. The CDR3 spells CASGGGPNQPQHF. CDR3 coding DNA: TGTGCCAGCGGGGGGGGGCCCAATCAGCCCCAGCATTTT.

This clonotype appeared many times. The rearrangement joins TRBV6-5 to TRBJ1-2, with 10 nucleotides matching TRBD1. Trimming cost V 11 bases and J 4 bases; bases outside gene matches: 1. Germline V gene lookup returns CDR1 MNHEY and CDR2 SVGAGI. The CDR3 is 11 amino acids. In nucleotides, the CDR3 is TGTGCCGGGACAGGGGTCTATGGCTACACCTTC. Translating gives CAGTGVYGYTF.

This clonotype was recorded many times. This rearrangement joins TRBV9 to TRBJ2-2, with 9 positions matching TRBD2. The V gene end was trimmed by 7 bases and the J gene end by 2 bases; junction bases not matched to a gene: 6. The CDR3 runs to 15 residues. Germline-derived CDR1 and CDR2 are SGDLS and YYNGEE. This CDR3 reads CASAIAGANTGELFF. In DNA, the CDR3 is TGTGCCAGCGCGATAGCGGGGGCCAACACCGGGGAGCTGTTTTTT.

This clonotype was detected many times. This chain joins TRBV12-3 or TRBV12-4 and TRBJ2-2; TRBD1 matches at 7 bases. The length of the CDR3 is 15 residues. With V trimmed by 6 bases and J by 6 bases, 10 bases remained unmatched. The CDR3 spells CASSLPDRVPGELFF. The CDR3, as DNA: TGTGCCAGCAGCCTCCCTGACAGGGTCCCCGGGGAGCTGTTTTTT.

This clonotype showed up many times. The chain has TRBV6-4 and TRBJ2-7, with unresolved D. Germline CDR1 and CDR2: MRHNA and SNTAGT. There are 12 residues in the CDR3. The V end was cut by 2 bases, the J end by 2 bases, with 4 bases between. In nucleotides, the CDR3 is TGTGCCAGCAGTGACGGGACCTACGAGCAGTACGTC. It specifies CASSDGTYEQYV.

The sample holds many counts of this clonotype. In DNA form, the CDR3 reads TGTGCCAGCAGCTTGAAGGGGACGAACACCGGGGAGCTGTTTTTT. Residues: CASSLKGTNTGELFF. The chain has TRBV5-4 and TRBJ2-2, with TRBD1 as a possible D gene (5 bases). The CDR3 covers 15 residues. V lost 1 base and J 0 bases, leaving 7 bases between the germline ends. Germline CDR1 and CDR2: SGHNT and YYREEE (reference sequence). The full variable domain, completed using reference TRBV5-4 and TRBJ2-2, is ETGVTQSPTHLIKTRGQQVTLRCSSQSGHNTVSWYQQALGQGPQFIFQYYREEENGRGNFPPRFSGLQFPNYSSELNVNALELDDSALYLCASSLKGTNTGELFFGEGSRLTVL.

This clonotype was seen repeatedly, ten times or more. The chain carries TRBV7-8 and TRBJ1-1, with unresolved D. The CDR3 covers 13 residues. Germline CDR1 is SGHVS and CDR2 is FQNEAQ. Trimming removed 5 bases from V and 1 base from J, with 8 bases in between. CDR3 loop: CASSSSRNTEAFF. CDR3 bases: TGTGCCAGCAGCAGTTCGAGGAACACTGAAGCTTTCTTT. The variable domain in full, completed from reference TRBV7-8 and TRBJ1-1, reads GAGVSQSPRYKVAKRGQDVALRCDPISGHVSLFWYQQALGQGPEFLTYFQNEAQLDKSGLPSDRFFAERPEGSVSTLKIQRTQQEDSAVYLCASSSSRNTEAFFGQGTRLTVV.

This clonotype was recorded many times. J is TRBJ1-5 and V is TRBV6-2 or TRBV6-3, with TRBD1 matching over 8 bases. CDR1 and CDR2 from the germline V gene are MNHEY and SVGEGT. The CDR3 is 15 amino acids. V gave up 7 bases and J gave up 2 bases; unmatched junction bases: 7. CDR3 sequence reads: CASTKTGAGNQPQHF. DNA of the CDR3: TGTGCCAGCACCAAGACAGGGGCGGGCAATCAGCCCCAGCATTTT.

Ten or more counts support this clonotype. The V call is TRBV7-2, the J call TRBJ2-2; D might be TRBD1 or TRBD2, each matching 5 bases. V was clipped by 4 bases and J by 5 bases, with 14 bases between them. Germline V gene sequence: CDR1 SGHTA, CDR2 FQGNSA. CDR3 size: 15 residues. CDR3 in amino acids: CASSSPRQRTGELFF. DNA of the CDR3: TGTGCCAGCAGCTCCCCCCGACAGCGGACCGGGGAGCTGTTTTTT.

Ten or more counts support this clonotype. The genes are TRBV2 and TRBJ2-2; unclear D gene. The CDR3 has 13 amino acids. Per germline, CDR1 SNHLY and CDR2 FYNNEI. V was cut by 6 bases and J by 6 bases, with 11 bases left in between. This chain's CDR3 is CASSAEVAGELFF. The CDR3 nucleotides are TGTGCCAGCAGCGCCGAGGTGGCCGGGGAGCTGTTTTTT.